This T cell receptor beta chain was found in a study of identical twins. V was shortened by 1 base and J by 2 bases, with 8 bases between the two germline ends. From germline, CDR1 is SGDLS and CDR2 YYNGEE. The CDR3 is 14 amino acids. Turning to this clonotype: Its antigen is still unknown.

Findings and limits, study-wide: Findings came from cross-sectional statistics, without long-term follow-up of donors. Monozygotic twins shared more out-of-frame TCR alpha than recombination models predicted.

Unique molecular identifiers were in the cDNA, with template-switch universal primer binding. From the 5' RACE reads, TCRdb called clonotypes with MiXCR, one entry per CDR3 protein. The top ten clones hold 0.52% of a sample with 450,000 or so distinct CDR3 sequences, 14% of them seen once. In addition, the sample was reused for a study of yellow fever vaccine responses in identical twins.

The sequence derives from a woman under 30 in good health. The material sequenced was CD4+ T cells sorted from blood. The chain carries TRBV9 and TRBJ2-3; D call uncertain. In DNA, the CDR3 is TGTGCCAGCAGCGTAACCCGCCCCACAGATACGCAGTATTTT. This codes for CASSVTRPTDTQYF.